These T cell receptor beta chains were read from a single sample in a study of prognosis after radiotherapy for stage I lung cancer. TCRdb re-called the multiplex PCR reads with MiXCR, one entry per CDR3 protein. Of tens of thousands of distinct CDR3 sequences listed, 40% to 45% were seen once; the top ten hold roughly a third. Material: PBMCs, obtained before or after stereotactic body radiation therapy (not recorded which). The receptors originated from a donor of 50 years or more with non-small cell lung cancer. The CDR3 runs from the conserved cysteine through the conserved F or W. Each record gives: V gene, clone size, D gene, J gene, CDR3 DNA, CDR3 protein. The D gene is left open where the match is weak. A clone size is listed for some rows: how often the clone was seen (once, few, many), or a class if it is expanded.

TRBV12-5	many	TRBD1	TRBJ2-7	TGTGCTAGTGGTACCCTGACAGGGCCCTACGAGCAGTACTTC	CASGTLTGPYEQYF
TRBV5-1	many	TRBD2	TRBJ2-3	TGCGCCAGCAGCGCCAACACCGGACTAGCTGGAGATACGCAGTATTTT	CASSANTGLAGDTQYF
TRBV5-1	many	-	TRBJ2-3	TGCGCCAGCGGGACACAGGGCTTCACAGATACGCAGTATTTT	CASGTQGFTDTQYF
TRBV11-3	many	-	TRBJ2-1	TGTGCCAGCAGCTCCCCCGCCGGAAATGAGCAGTTCTTC	CASSSPAGNEQFF
TRBV7-9	-	TRBD1	TRBJ2-7	TGTGCCAGCAGTAACTGGGACAGGGGGAACTACGAGCAGTACTTC	CASSNWDRGNYEQYF
TRBV6-1	once	-	TRBJ1-3	TGTGCCAGCATAAAGGGGCGATCTGGAAACACCATATATTTT	CASIKGRSGNTIYF
TRBV30	-	-	TRBJ1-3	TGTGCCTGGGGGGGGAGCTCTGGAAACACCATATATTTT	CAWGGSSGNTIYF
TRBV20-1	medium-sized	TRBD1	TRBJ2-7	TGCAGTGCTAGATTAGACAGGGTTCCCTACGAGCAGTACTTC	CSARLDRVPYEQYF
TRBV5-5	many	TRBD2	TRBJ2-3	TGTGCCAGCAGCCCTGGGACTAGCGGGAGGACAGATACGCAGTATTTT	CASSPGTSGRTDTQYF
TRBV12-3/TRBV12-4	-	-	TRBJ2-1	TGTGCCAGCACCCAAGCGAGGGGGTATGAGCAGTTCTTC	CASTQARGYEQFF
TRBV6-1	-	TRBD1	TRBJ2-5	TGTGCCAGAACCCTACAGGGGACCGTGGAGACCAAGTACTTC	CARTLQGTVETKYF
TRBV6-4	-	-	TRBJ1-6	TGTGCCAGCAGTGTCAGAGGGGACAATTCACCCCTCCACTTT	CASSVRGDNSPLHF
TRBV27	many	-	TRBJ1-6	TGTGCCAGCAGTTTATATGCGGGGCGGCGCTCACCCCTCCACTTT	CASSLYAGRRSPLHF
TRBV24-1	-	TRBD1	TRBJ1-2	TGTGCCACCAGTGATCCCTGGACAGGTCCTGGCTACACCTTC	CATSDPWTGPGYTF
TRBV2	-	-	TRBJ2-3	TGTGCCAGCACAGAGGACACTGCCATAAATACGCAGTATTTT	CASTEDTAINTQYF
TRBV5-1	-	-	TRBJ1-2	TGCGCCAGCAGCTTGGGGCCTCCGGGGGACTATGGCTACACCTTC	CASSLGPPGDYGYTF
TRBV11-2	-	-	TRBJ2-6	TGTGCCAGCAGCTTCAGTACCTGGGGAGTCCCCGGGCTGTGCTCTGGGGCCAACGTCCTGACTTTC	CASSFSTWGVPGLCSGANVLTF
TRBV28	-	TRBD2	TRBJ2-7	TGTGCCAGCAGCTATCGGACTAGAGGGAGGATCACCTACGAGCAGTGCTTC	CASSYRTRGRITYEQCF
TRBV7-2	few	-	TRBJ2-4	TGTGCCAGCAGCCACCCTTCCAGGGTGGGCGGAAACATTCAGTACTTC	CASSHPSRVGGNIQYF
TRBV20-1	many	-	TRBJ2-5	TGCAGTGCTAGGAAGGGGGTGGAGACCCAGTACTTC	CSARKGVETQYF
TRBV6-9	-	TRBD2	TRBJ2-5	TGTGCCAGCAGTTACACCCCGAGGACTAGCGTGATGATACAAGAGACCCAGTACTTC	CASSYTPRTSVMIQETQYF
TRBV5-1	-	-	TRBJ1-1	TGCGCCATCAGCTTGGAGGGTGGTACCGAAGCTTTCTTT	CAISLEGGTEAFF
TRBV11-3	-	-	TRBJ2-3	TGTGCCAGCAGCTTAGTGGGTCTAGATACGCAGTATTTT	CASSLVGLDTQYF
TRBV20-1	-	TRBD2	TRBJ2-2	TGCAGTGCTAGATATTGGCTAGCGGGAGACACCGGGGAGCCGTTTTTT	CSARYWLAGDTGEPFF
TRBV12-3/TRBV12-4	many	TRBD2	TRBJ2-2	TGTGCCAGCACGATTAGCGGGAGGGCCATCGGGGAGCTGTTTTTT	CASTISGRAIGELFF
TRBV6-5	many	-	TRBJ2-5	TGTGCCAGCAGTTCCCACTCCGGGACCCAGTACTTC	CASSSHSGTQYF
TRBV7-6	many	TRBD1	TRBJ2-7	TGTGCCAGCAGCCCAAGGGACAGGGGATGGGACCTGAGCGTCCACGAGCAGTACTTC	CASSPRDRGWDLSVHEQYF
TRBV3-1	many	TRBD2	TRBJ2-1	TGTGCCAGCAGCCCGCGACTAGCGGAGGAAAGCTCCTACAATGAGCAGTTCTTC	CASSPRLAEESSYNEQFF
TRBV19	large	-	TRBJ1-3	TGTGCCAGTAGTATGGGTCTGGGGGCTGGAAACACCATATATTTT	CASSMGLGAGNTIYF
TRBV5-1	-	-	TRBJ2-1	TGCGCCAGCAGCTTTAACGGGAGTGCCATCAATGAGCAGTTCTTC	CASSFNGSAINEQFF
TRBV7-2	medium-sized	TRBD2	TRBJ2-2	TGTGCCAGCAGCTGGGATAGCGGGACCGGGGAGCTGTTTTTT	CASSWDSGTGELFF
TRBV29-1	many	-	TRBJ2-1	TGCAGCGTTGAAGGACTGGACGGTGCGTTCTTC	CSVEGLDGAFF
TRBV10-3	-	TRBD2	TRBJ2-5	TGTGCCATCAGTGAAGGGACTAGCGGGTACCAAGAGATCCAGTACTTC	CAISEGTSGYQEIQYF
TRBV2	-	TRBD2	TRBJ2-2	TGTGCCAGCAGTCTAGCGGTAAACACCGGGGAGCTCATTTTT	CASSLAVNTGELIF
TRBV5-1	many	-	TRBJ2-3	TGCGCCAGCAGCTTGAGCCAGCGCACAGATACGCAGTATTTT	CASSLSQRTDTQYF
TRBV9	many	TRBD1	TRBJ1-1	TGTGCCAGCAGCGTAGGGGTGACAGGGGTCACTGAAGCTTTCTTT	CASSVGVTGVTEAFF
TRBV9	many	TRBD2	TRBJ2-5	TGTGCCAGCAGCGTATCGGTCGGATCGGGCGGGAGAGGCCGGGAGACCCAGTACTTC	CASSVSVGSGGRGRETQYF
TRBV6-1	medium-sized	-	TRBJ2-1	TGTGCCAGCAGTGAACGCTTGGGGGCCGACAATGAGCAGTTCTTC	CASSERLGADNEQFF
TRBV5-8	many	-	TRBJ2-7	TGTGCCAGCAGCCCCTACAGGTCGACCTACGAGCAGTACTTC	CASSPYRSTYEQYF
TRBV12-3/TRBV12-4	-	-	TRBJ2-7	TGTGCCAGCAGTCCCTTGCCCCCTAGCGAGCAGTACTTC	CASSPLPPSEQYF
TRBV7-9	many	-	TRBJ1-2	TGTGCCAGCAGCTCCGGGGACTATGGCTACACCTTC	CASSSGDYGYTF
TRBV24-1	-	-	TRBJ2-7	TGTGTCACCGCCGGGACTCATTACTACGAGCAGTACTTC	CVTAGTHYYEQYF
TRBV7-8	many	-	TRBJ2-1	TGTGCCAGCAGCTTCAGGGAGGGGGAGACAGGCAAGTTCTTC	CASSFREGETGKFF
TRBV2	-	TRBD1	TRBJ2-3	TGTGCCAGCAGTGAAGAGGCAGGGGGCGCAGATACGCAGTATTTT	CASSEEAGGADTQYF
TRBV7-9	-	TRBD2	TRBJ2-2	TGTGCCAGTCCCACTCCGGGACTAGCGGGCACCGGGGAGCTGTTTTTT	CASPTPGLAGTGELFF
TRBV7-3	-	-	TRBJ2-5	TGTGCTAGCAGACTCGGACACTCACAAGAGACCCAGTACTTC	CASRLGHSQETQYF
TRBV28	-	TRBD2	TRBJ2-3	TGTGCCAGCAGCCCTATTAGCGGGAGGTCCGCAGATACGCAGTATTTT	CASSPISGRSADTQYF